These 6 T cell receptor beta chains came from one sample sequenced in a study of early T cells in non-severe SARS-CoV-2 infection. In TCRdb, the 5' RACE reads were re-called with MiXCR into one record per CDR3 protein. The data show approximately 90,000 distinct CDR3 sequences, around 10% seen once. The sample in question was whole blood, obtained at baseline. These receptors all come from an adult who was a healthcare worker with PCR-confirmed SARS-CoV-2 infection or an uninfected control (not recorded which).

This clonotype has just a few counts. This chain connects TRBV6-5 to TRBJ2-5; D could derive from TRBD1 or TRBD2 (5 bases each). CDR1 and CDR2 from the germline V gene are MNHEY and SVGAGI. Trimming removed 8 bases from V and 2 bases from J, with 12 bases in between. The CDR3 contains 13 residues. CDR3 DNA sequence: TGTGCCAGCCGGGACCATAGTCAAGAGACCCAGTACTTC. Translation gives CASRDHSQETQYF.

This clonotype was seen a few times. V usage is TRBV5-8 and J usage is TRBJ2-7, with TRBD2 matching over 7 bases. In germline, CDR1 is SGHTS, CDR2 YDEGEE. After removal of 7 bases from V and 5 bases from J, the junction contained 9 bases not matched to a gene. CDR3 length equals 13 residues. The CDR3 region is CASGSRGVHEQYF. CDR3 in DNA: TGTGCCAGCGGGTCCCGGGGGGTCCACGAGCAGTACTTC. Using reference TRBV5-8 and TRBJ2-7 for the parts outside the CDR3, the full variable domain is EAGVTQSPTHLIKTRGQQATLRCSPISGHTSVYWYQQALGLGLQFLLWYDEGEERNRGNFPPRFSGRQFPNYSSELNVNALELEDSALYLCASGSRGVHEQYFGPGTRLTVT.

Many counts were recorded for this clonotype. The chain uses TRBV21-1 and TRBJ2-7. TRBV21-1 is a listed pseudogene. CDR3 length equals 14 residues. CDR3 DNA sequence: TGTGCCAGCAGCAAAGGAAGGAGCTCCTACGAGCAGTACTTC. Translation gives CASSKGRSSYEQYF.

The V gene is TRBV4-1, the J gene TRBJ2-3; TRBD2 matches 10 bases. V lost 0 bases and J lost 0; bases outside the gene matches: 6. CDR1 and CDR2 from the germline V gene are MGHRA and YSYEKL. CDR3 length: 18 amino acids. This CDR3 reads CASSQDQTSGSSTDTQYF. In nucleotides, the CDR3 is TGCGCCAGCAGCCAAGATCAGACTAGCGGGTCTAGCACAGATACGCAGTATTTT.

This chain connects TRBV6-5 to TRBJ2-1; 7 bases are a match to TRBD2. Germline V gene data show CDR1 as MNHEY and CDR2 as SVGAGI. The junction had 17 bases not matched to a gene; V was cut back by 8 bases and J by 7 bases. The CDR3 covers 16 residues. The CDR3 coding sequence is TGTGCCAGCTCCCCAGTGGGGGGAGGGCCTTCGAATGAGCAGTTCTTC. Translation: CASSPVGGGPSNEQFF.

This clonotype was seen only a few times. The chain combines TRBV24-1 with TRBJ2-1; 13 nucleotides line up with TRBD2. V shed 4 bases and J 7 bases; nucleotides not matched to a gene: 6. CDR1 is KGHDR, CDR2 SFDVKD, per germline. This CDR3 comprises 16 residues. CDR3 bases: TGTGCCACCAGTGACACTAGCGGGAGGGCCATAAATGAGCAGTTCTTC. Translation gives CATSDTSGRAINEQFF.